This T cell receptor (beta chain) is from a study of blood T cell repertoires in COVID-19 (dated by TCRdb to between 2020 and 2021). Regarding the study in general: Collaborator samples came from the United States, Italy and Spain and covered acute and convalescent phases of COVID-19. The prospective study material was composed of cDNA or gDNA derived from T cells, B-cell-depleted T cells, or PBMCs. Subjects who had been exposed to COVID-19, were actively infected with it, or had recovered from it provided the deeply sampled blood TCRbeta repertoires that made up the dataset. The repertoires were made available in a free public database intended to serve as a resource for research on the immune response to SARS-CoV-2. The samples were drawn from two sources: the first 160 participants of the ongoing ImmuneRACE study, and fewer than 1,500 subjects contributed by 6 global collaborators. A de-identified subject ID, COVID-19 status, age in years and sex were almost always included in the sample metadata. HLA class I and class II types, where available, came from metadata supplied by the sample provider rather than from assay-based typing. Results and caveats for the whole study, not just this receptor: Clinical and demographic metadata were provided uncurated, with the amount varying by source and participant.

V is cut back by 3 bases and J by 6 bases, with 7 bases in the junction unmatched. The CDR3 goes from the cysteine to the phenylalanine over 15 residues. Just CDR3 DNA is preserved here, 45 bases in frame from base 1. CDR1 and CDR2 are drawn from the germline V gene (reference sequence): MNHEY, SMNVEV. About this clone: This clone's antigen is unknown. Base qualities were left out, and no much larger clone turns up one base away.

Whole blood was collected in K2EDTA tubes by collaborating institutions according to the institutions' own protocols. For TCRbeta analysis, collaborator samples were shipped as frozen whole blood, as isolated PBMCs, or as DNA extracted from either sample type. The immunoSEQ Assay, a bias-controlled multiplex PCR, was used to amplify TCRbeta CDR3 regions from genomic DNA. Under the source paper's analysis protocol: The number of nucleated cells in each sample was estimated from the amplification of reference gene primers within the assay. To quantify the absolute abundance of each unique TCRbeta CDR3 rearrangement, sequence reads were collapsed and filtered. Productive Simpson clonality was computed per sample as the square root of Simpson's diversity index over productive rearrangements. Imported from immuneACCESS, the table was reduced by TCRdb to in-frame sequences with V and J called. These copies leave out some clones; in studies compared against another copy, an unresolved V gene accounts for under half, and the cause of the remainder is not known. For V, J and clone size, that table is used; D and trimming come from the DNA. The sample contains about 20,000 clones, less than 95% of them found a single time. Around 2.9% of the sample lies in the top ten.

The V gene is TRBV27 and the J gene is TRBJ2-1; the junction holds 8 bases that match TRBD2. The receptor comes from a man between 70 and 80 years old with acute or convalescent COVID-19. What was sequenced was peripheral blood. The bases read TGTGCCAGCAGTTTGCTTAGCGGGACCGGCAATGAGCAGTTCTTC. This yields the protein CASSLLSGTGNEQFF.